This T cell receptor beta chain derives from a study of blood T cells in healthy people across ages. This clonotype has more than one count but fewer than ten. Its antigen is currently unknown. Donors each provided about 10 milliliters of peripheral blood. Overall study findings and caveats: There were more naive CD4+ cells and higher diversity in long-lived donors than in aged donors. Unknown donor CMV status possibly confounded expanded clonotype changes.

Using a J-beta primer mix together with a sample-barcoded 5' primer, a second PCR was run for about 6 to 12 cycles. The template-switch adaptor, which had 12 random nucleotides, put a tag on each cDNA molecule. TCRdb used MiXCR to reprocess the 5' RACE reads, holding one entry per CDR3 protein. Altogether 1,500,000 or so distinct CDR3 sequences are present, 40% to 45% being singletons, with the ten largest covering about 3.8%. The sequencing input was blood. The clonotype was recovered from a woman under 30 in good health.

CDR3 nucleotides: TGTGCCAGCAGTTCCCCGGGACAGAACACAGATACGCAGTATTTT. Protein: CASSSPGQNTDTQYF. The V and J genes are TRBV27 and TRBJ2-3; TRBD1 agrees at 7 bases. The germline V gene encodes CDR1 MNHEY and CDR2 SMNVEV (reference sequence). The ends lost 4 bases at V and 2 bases at J; junction bases unmatched: 6. The CDR3 totals 15 residues.